Sequencing of this TCR beta chain was carried out in a study of graft-versus-host responses after intestinal transplantation. As concerns this clone: The antigen remains unidentified.

Method: immunoSEQ multiplex PCR; TCRdb's copy keeps in-frame clones and lacks some. The repertoire has more than 5,000 clones, 70% to 90% of them found once; the top ten carry roughly 5%. Study conclusions and caveats: Clonal ratios of graft-versus-host to host-versus-graft in allografts were high for patients exhibiting graft-donor T cell macrochimerism.

Sequences were derived from PBMCs, sampled around 80 days after transplant. This TCR came from a human patient who received an intestinal transplant, so some T cells may come from the graft donor.

The CDR3 sequence: CASDSVISSYEQYF. The DNA for the CDR3 is TGTGCCAGCGATAGCGTTATTAGCTCCTACGAGCAGTACTTC. The chain is built from TRBV6-1 and TRBJ2-7; D might be TRBD2 (5 bases). Looked up from germline, CDR1 is MNHNS and CDR2 is SASEGT. The V gene lost 8 bases and the J gene lost 0 bases, with 14 bases spanning the gap. The CDR3 length is 14 residues.